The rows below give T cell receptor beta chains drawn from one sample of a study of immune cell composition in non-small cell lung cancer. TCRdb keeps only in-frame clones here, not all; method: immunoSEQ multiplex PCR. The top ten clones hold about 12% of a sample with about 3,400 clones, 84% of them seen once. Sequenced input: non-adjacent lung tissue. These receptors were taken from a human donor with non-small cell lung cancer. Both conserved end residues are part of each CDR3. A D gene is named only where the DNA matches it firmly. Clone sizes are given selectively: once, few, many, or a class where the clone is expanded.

cdr3_aa: CASSSPRTGNYGYTF
cdr3_nt: TGTGCCAGCAGTTCCCCCCGGACAGGGAACTATGGCTACACCTTC
cdr3_length: 15
clone_size: -
d_call: TRBD1
j_call: TRBJ1-2
v_call: TRBV6-5

cdr3_aa: CASYTSLFNEQYF
cdr3_nt: TGTGCCAGCTACACTAGCCTATTCAACGAGCAGTACTTC
cdr3_length: 13
clone_size: -
d_call: -
j_call: TRBJ2-7
v_call: TRBV25-1

cdr3_aa: CASSDSGTGGKNIQYF
cdr3_nt: TGTGCCAGCAGTGATTCCGGGACAGGGGGCAAAAACATTCAGTACTTC
cdr3_length: 16
clone_size: -
d_call: TRBD1
j_call: TRBJ2-4
v_call: TRBV2

cdr3_aa: CASSAGTGVSYGYTF
cdr3_nt: TGTGCCAGCAGCGCCGGGACAGGGGTTTCCTATGGCTACACCTTC
cdr3_length: 15
clone_size: once
d_call: TRBD1
j_call: TRBJ1-2
v_call: TRBV25-1

cdr3_aa: CASSLKLGQGFGYTF
cdr3_nt: TGTGCCAGCAGTTTAAAACTGGGACAGGGGTTTGGCTACACCTTC
cdr3_length: 15
clone_size: -
d_call: TRBD1
j_call: TRBJ1-2
v_call: TRBV28

cdr3_aa: CASSLGTGTVTTYEQYF
cdr3_nt: TGCGCCAGCAGCTTGGGGACCGGGACAGTTACTACCTACGAGCAGTACTTC
cdr3_length: 17
clone_size: -
d_call: TRBD1
j_call: TRBJ2-7
v_call: TRBV5-1

cdr3_aa: CASRDRDRGRGYTF
cdr3_nt: TGTGCCAGTAGGGACCGGGACAGGGGACGTGGCTACACCTTC
cdr3_length: 14
clone_size: -
d_call: TRBD1
j_call: TRBJ1-2
v_call: TRBV19

cdr3_aa: CASSPDRGQETQYF
cdr3_nt: TGTGCCAGCAGCCCGGACAGGGGGCAAGAGACCCAGTACTTC
cdr3_length: 14
clone_size: -
d_call: TRBD1
j_call: TRBJ2-5
v_call: TRBV7-9

cdr3_aa: CASSLSRGHQPQHF
cdr3_nt: TGTGCCAGCAGTTTATCCAGGGGGCATCAGCCCCAGCATTTT
cdr3_length: 14
clone_size: -
d_call: TRBD1
j_call: TRBJ1-5
v_call: TRBV27

cdr3_aa: CASTPGGAGSYEQYF
cdr3_nt: TGCGCCAGCACCCCCGGCGGGGCAGGGTCCTACGAGCAGTACTTC
cdr3_length: 15
clone_size: large
d_call: -
j_call: TRBJ2-7
v_call: TRBV5-1

cdr3_aa: CASSYSGTAARNTIYF
cdr3_nt: TGTGCCAGCAGTTACTCGGGGACAGCTGCAAGAAACACCATATATTTT
cdr3_length: 16
clone_size: -
d_call: TRBD1
j_call: TRBJ1-3
v_call: TRBV6-5

cdr3_aa: CASSRGQGNGYTF
cdr3_nt: TGCGCCAGCAGCCGGGGACAGGGCAATGGCTACACCTTC
cdr3_length: 13
clone_size: -
d_call: TRBD1
j_call: TRBJ1-2
v_call: TRBV5-1

cdr3_aa: CATSSQGSTEAFF
cdr3_nt: TGTGCCACCAGCAGCCAGGGAAGCACTGAAGCTTTCTTT
cdr3_length: 13
clone_size: -
d_call: -
j_call: TRBJ1-1
v_call: TRBV15

cdr3_aa: CASSFRSSSTDTQYF
cdr3_nt: TGTGCCAGCAGTTTTAGGAGTTCTAGCACAGATACGCAGTATTTT
cdr3_length: 15
clone_size: -
d_call: -
j_call: TRBJ2-3
v_call: TRBV28

cdr3_aa: CASSSRDRGTDTQYF
cdr3_nt: TGTGCCAGCAGCTCCCGGGACAGGGGAACAGATACGCAGTATTTT
cdr3_length: 15
clone_size: -
d_call: TRBD1
j_call: TRBJ2-3
v_call: TRBV7-8

cdr3_aa: CASRSFRTNEQFF
cdr3_nt: TGTGCCAGCAGGTCTTTTCGGACAAATGAGCAGTTCTTC
cdr3_length: 13
clone_size: -
d_call: -
j_call: TRBJ2-1
v_call: TRBV27

cdr3_aa: CASSRDSTGYTF
cdr3_nt: TGTGCCAGCAGCCGAGACAGTACTGGCTACACCTTC
cdr3_length: 12
clone_size: -
d_call: -
j_call: TRBJ1-2
v_call: TRBV28

cdr3_aa: CASSSGQGYLGPQHF
cdr3_nt: TGTGCCAGCAGTTCCGGACAGGGCTACTTAGGGCCCCAGCATTTT
cdr3_length: 15
clone_size: large
d_call: TRBD1
j_call: TRBJ1-5
v_call: TRBV28

cdr3_aa: CASSIGLAGGYEQYF
cdr3_nt: TGTGCCAGTAGTATCGGGCTAGCGGGAGGTTACGAGCAGTACTTC
cdr3_length: 15
clone_size: -
d_call: TRBD2
j_call: TRBJ2-7
v_call: TRBV19

cdr3_aa: CAWSYLGARDTGELFF
cdr3_nt: TGTGCCTGGAGCTACTTAGGGGCCAGGGACACCGGGGAGCTGTTTTTT
cdr3_length: 16
clone_size: -
d_call: -
j_call: TRBJ2-2
v_call: TRBV30

cdr3_aa: CASSLGGTSGDQFF
cdr3_nt: TGCGCCAGCAGCTTGGGGGGGACTAGCGGGGATCAGTTCTTC
cdr3_length: 14
clone_size: -
d_call: TRBD2
j_call: TRBJ2-1
v_call: TRBV5-1

cdr3_aa: CASSSQLGIPYF
cdr3_nt: TGTGCCAGCAGTTCCCAACTAGGGATTCCGTACTTC
cdr3_length: 12
clone_size: -
d_call: -
j_call: TRBJ2-7
v_call: TRBV27